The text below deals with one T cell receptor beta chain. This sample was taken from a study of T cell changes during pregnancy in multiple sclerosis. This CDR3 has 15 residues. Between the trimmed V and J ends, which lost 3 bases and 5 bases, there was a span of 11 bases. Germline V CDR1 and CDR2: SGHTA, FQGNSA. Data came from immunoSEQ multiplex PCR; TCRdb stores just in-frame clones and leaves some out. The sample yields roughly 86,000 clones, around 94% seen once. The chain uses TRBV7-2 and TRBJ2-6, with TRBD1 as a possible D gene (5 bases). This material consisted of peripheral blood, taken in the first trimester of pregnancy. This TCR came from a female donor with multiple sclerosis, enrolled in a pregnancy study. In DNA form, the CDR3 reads TGTGCCAGCAGCTTGACAGTACACCGGGCCAACGTCCTGACTTTC. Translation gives CASSLTVHRANVLTF.